These T cell receptor beta chains were read from a single sample in a study of T cell repertoires in cytomegalovirus infection. Via MiXCR, TCRdb re-called the reads, giving one row per CDR3 protein. The top ten clones hold about 10% of a sample with about 400,000 distinct CDR3 sequences, 18% of them seen once. Sequencing was done on a sample of PBMCs. These receptors all stem from a human donor in good health (CMV status not recorded). Some clones in this sample may be carry-over from other donors' samples. The CDR3 runs from the conserved cysteine through the conserved F or W. D genes are given only for firm matches. The listing skips clone size in some rows; elsewhere it reads once, few, many or a size class.

v_call,d_call,clone_size,j_call,cdr3_aa,cdr3_nt
TRBV7-8,.,many,TRBJ1-4,CASSLRSDRPNEKLFF,TGTGCCAGCAGCTTACGGTCGGACCGACCCAATGAAAAACTGTTTTTT
TRBV28,.,.,TRBJ1-4,CASSQPGTDEKLFF,TGTGCCAGCAGTCAACCCGGGACGGATGAAAAACTGTTTTTT
TRBV7-8,TRBD1,many,TRBJ1-1,CASSTWTGGSSTEAFF,TGTGCCAGCAGCACCTGGACAGGGGGCTCAAGCACTGAAGCTTTCTTT
TRBV14,.,.,TRBJ1-1,CASSQTIRQLWSKMNTEAFF,TGTGCCAGCAGCCAGACTATCAGGCAACTGTGGTCCAAAATGAACACTGAAGCTTTCTTT
TRBV6-2/TRBV6-3,TRBD2,.,TRBJ2-1,CASSYGGSNYNEQFF,TGTGCCAGCAGTTATGGCGGGAGTAATTACAATGAGCAGTTCTTC
TRBV19,TRBD2,.,TRBJ2-5,CASSKGLRLETQYF,TGTGCCAGTAGTAAGGGACTAAGGCTAGAGACCCAGTACTTC
TRBV12-3/TRBV12-4,.,.,TRBJ1-2,CASSLRGALEYGYTF,TGTGCCAGCAGTCTCCGTGGAGCGTTGGAGTATGGCTACACCTTC
TRBV28,.,.,TRBJ1-5,CASSPNPKQPQHF,TGTGCCAGCAGTCCAAACCCTAAACAGCCCCAGCATTTT
TRBV12-3/TRBV12-4,.,few,TRBJ2-3,CASQRVRDPNGPDTQYF,TGTGCCAGCCAGCGTGTCCGGGACCCGAATGGCCCAGATACGCAGTATTTT
TRBV29-1,.,.,TRBJ1-1,CSVGERATEAFF,TGCAGCGTTGGAGAGCGGGCCACTGAAGCTTTCTTT
TRBV6-5,.,.,TRBJ2-4,CASSDDRSKNIQYF,TGTGCCAGCAGTGACGACAGATCCAAAAACATTCAGTACTTC